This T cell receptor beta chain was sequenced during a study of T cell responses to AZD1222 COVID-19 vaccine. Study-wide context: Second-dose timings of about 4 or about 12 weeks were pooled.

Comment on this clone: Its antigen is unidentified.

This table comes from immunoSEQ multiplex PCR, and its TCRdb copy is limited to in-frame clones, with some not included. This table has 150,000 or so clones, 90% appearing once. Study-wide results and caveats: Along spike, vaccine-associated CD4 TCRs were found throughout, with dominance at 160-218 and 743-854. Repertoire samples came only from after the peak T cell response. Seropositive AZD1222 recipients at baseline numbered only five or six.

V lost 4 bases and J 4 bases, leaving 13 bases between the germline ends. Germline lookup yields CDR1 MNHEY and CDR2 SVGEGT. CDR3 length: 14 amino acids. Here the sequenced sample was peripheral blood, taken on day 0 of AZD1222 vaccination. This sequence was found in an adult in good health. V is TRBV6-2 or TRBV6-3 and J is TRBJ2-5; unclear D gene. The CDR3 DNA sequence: TGTGCCAGCAGTTTACTTCCCAGTCCAGAGACCCAGTACTTC. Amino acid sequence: CASSLLPSPETQYF.